Each of the 9 T cell receptor beta chains below was sequenced from the same sample in a study of T cells after posttransplantation cyclophosphamide (dated by TCRdb to between 2015 and 2016). The protocol used for the library was the immunoSEQ multiplex PCR assay. In TCRdb, the immuneACCESS table is reduced to in-frame sequences with V and J assigned. These tables do not hold every clone; where another copy was compared, an unresolved V gene accounts for under half, and the others remain unexplained. The sample records 20,000 to 25,000 clones, around 87% of which are singletons. The ten largest clones represent under 2% of the sample. A control cohort of about a dozen patients who had been given myeloablative marrow transplants with methotrexate plus a calcineurin inhibitor was sampled 1 year after transplant. The source was PBMCs, collected just over 350 days after allogeneic stem cell transplant with calcineurin inhibitor and methotrexate. These receptors all stem from a female patient between 30 and 40 years old who received an allogeneic stem cell transplant from an unrelated donor, was CMV-positive, and had acute and chronic GVHD. A transplant means some T cells may be of graft donor rather than patient origin.

The V gene is TRBV11-3, the J gene TRBJ2-1; 8 bases match TRBD2. Per the germline V gene, CDR1 is SGHNT and CDR2 is YENEEA. The V gene end was trimmed by 4 bases and the J gene end by 4 bases; junction bases not matched to a gene: 18. CDR3 length equals 19 residues. The CDR3, as DNA: TGTGCCAGCAGCTCCCCCCAGGGTAGCGGGAACTACCTATACAATGAGCAGTTCTTC. This translates into CASSSPQGSGNYLYNEQFF. The full variable domain, rest sourced from reference TRBV11-3 and TRBJ2-1, is EAGVVQSPRYKIIEKKQPVAFWCNPISGHNTLYWYLQNLGQGPELLIRYENEEAVDDSQLPKDRFSAERLKGVDSTLKIQPAELGDSAVYLCASSSPQGSGNYLYNEQFFGPGTRLTVL.

The chain joins TRBV5-6 to TRBJ2-5; 14 positions match TRBD2. The V gene's germline CDR1 is SGHDT and CDR2 YYEEEE. Germline trimming cut 0 bases from V and 5 bases from J; bases unmatched to any gene: 6. The CDR3 length is 17 residues. DNA for the CDR3: TGTGCCAGCAGCTTGGGACTAGCGGGAGGGAGTTGGGAGACCCAGTACTTC. Protein product: CASSLGLAGGSWETQYF.

The chain links TRBV11-2 to TRBJ1-2, with D hard to call. This CDR3 contains 12 residues. The germline V and J ends were trimmed by 5 bases and 5 bases, with 9 bases remaining between them. Germline V gene sequence: CDR1 SGHAT, CDR2 FQNNGV. CDR3 DNA sequence: TGTGCCAGCAGCACCCAGGTTTATGGCTACACCTTC. Amino acid sequence: CASSTQVYGYTF.

This clone appeared a few times. This chain uses TRBV6-5 with TRBJ1-1; 7 nucleotides agree with TRBD1. The V gene's germline CDR1 is MNHEY and CDR2 SVGAGI. V trimming: 6 bases; J trimming: 0 bases; junction bases outside the gene matches: 7. The CDR3 is 15 amino acids. The CDR3 loop reads CASRRQGLVNTEAFF. The DNA for the CDR3 is TGTGCCAGCAGGCGACAGGGATTGGTGAACACTGAAGCTTTCTTT.

The table lists this clone with a count of one. V is TRBV30 and J is TRBJ1-3, with a possible D match to TRBD1 (6 bases). The ends were cut back, 4 bases at V and 0 bases at J, with 16 bases in the middle. The CDR3 extends over 16 amino acids. The germline CDR1 and CDR2 sequences are GTSNPN and SVGIG (reference sequence). CDR3 sequence (DNA): TGTGCCTGGACCAGAGGGGGACGGAGCTCTGGAAACACCATATATTTT. Its translation: CAWTRGGRSSGNTIYF.

The chain couples TRBV6-1 to TRBJ2-5; 9 positions agree with TRBD2. The J call may be mistaken, given a closer DNA end match to TRBJ2-7. The CDR3 is 17 residues long. Germline CDR1 and CDR2: MNHNS and SASEGT. The CDR3 sequence: CASSEEFSGLAKYEQYF. In nucleotides, the CDR3 is TGTGCCAGCAGTGAAGAGTTTTCGGGACTAGCAAAGTACGAGCAGTACTTC.

The chain links TRBV18 to TRBJ2-2; TRBD2 agrees at 7 bases. The CDR3 is 18 residues long. From germline, CDR1 is KGHSH and CDR2 LQKENI. Trimming removed 0 bases from V and 4 bases from J; junction bases left unmatched: 11. The DNA of the CDR3 is TGTGCCAGCTCACCACCCCCGACTGCGGGAGTCTTCACCGGGGAGCTGTTTTTT. Translating it yields CASSPPPTAGVFTGELFF.

J is TRBJ1-1 and V is TRBV27; a weak D match, TRBD1 (5 bases). The CDR3 consists of 13 residues. Germline V gene data show CDR1 as MNHEY and CDR2 as SMNVEV (reference sequence). V lost 3 bases and J lost 4, with 9 bases in between. CDR3 nucleotide sequence: TGTGCCAGCAGTTTTGACAGCAGCACTGAAGCTTTCTTT. Translation gives CASSFDSSTEAFF.

This sequence joins TRBV9 and TRBJ2-1, with 11 bases that match TRBD1. Unmatched junction bases numbered 4, after V lost 4 bases and J lost 7 bases. The CDR3 runs to 14 residues. Per the germline V gene, CDR1 is SGDLS and CDR2 is YYNGEE. The CDR3 sequence is CASSPGQGANEQFF. The CDR3 nucleotides read TGTGCCAGCAGCCCCGGACAGGGGGCTAATGAGCAGTTCTTC.